This entry features one TCR beta chain sequence. Its specificity is not known. Germline assignment: CDR1 SGHNT and CDR2 YENEEA. CDR3 length equals 16 residues. V shed 0 bases and J shed 2 bases, with 13 bases lying between them. Only in-frame clones appear in the TCRdb table, and some are missing; sequencing was by immunoSEQ multiplex PCR. The sample holds more than 20,000 clones, around 93% seen once. The sample belongs to a study of T cell repertoires and Cas9 in healthy adults. About the study: SpCas9-reactive CD4 and CD8 T cells were characterized for potency, cytotoxicity and lineage.

Study findings and constraints: SpCas9-reactive regulatory T cells reportedly mitigated SpCas9-reactive effector T cells in vitro.

J is TRBJ1-2 and V is TRBV11-3; D gene unclear. The specimen sequenced was CD4+ effector T cells (CD127+, CD25-, CD137-, CD154-) from PBMCs; culture status not recorded. The sequence was collected from a human donor in good health. The CDR3 DNA reads TGTGCCAGCAGCTTAGAAGGCAGAGGTGGAAACTATGGCTACACCTTC. It translates to CASSLEGRGGNYGYTF.